One and the same sample provided the 24 T cell receptor beta chains below, sequenced in a study of T-cell memory formation after mild COVID-19. TCRdb fed the 5' RACE reads into MiXCR, producing one record per CDR3 protein. The table lists a few hundred thousand distinct CDR3 sequences, about 20% of them singletons. The sample comprised PBMCs or a T cell subset sorted from them (not recorded which). The receptors were gathered from an adult woman who had mild COVID-19 (a few samples of this study predate the infection). Cell type and time point are not known.

The V call is TRBV3-1, the J call TRBJ2-3; D might be TRBD1 (6 bases). This CDR3 contains 14 residues. V was trimmed by 4 bases and J by 4 bases, leaving 12 bases between them. Looked up from germline, CDR1 is LGHDT and CDR2 is YNNKEL (reference sequence). In DNA, the CDR3 is TGTGCCAGCAGCCGAACAGGGATCCCAGATACGCAGTATTTT. This encodes CASSRTGIPDTQYF.

This chain links TRBV4-3 with TRBJ1-5; 7 nucleotides line up with TRBD1. The CDR3 has 15 residues. Germline CDR1 is LGHNA and CDR2 is YSLEER. J gave up 6 bases and V 2 bases, and 7 bases lay outside the gene matches. CDR3: CASSQFRGNSQPQHF. In DNA form, the CDR3 reads TGCGCCAGCAGCCAATTCAGGGGGAACAGTCAGCCCCAGCATTTT.

The chain recombines TRBV11-2 with TRBJ2-1; 10 nucleotides match TRBD2. This CDR3 has 16 residues. Per germline, CDR1 SGHAT and CDR2 FQNNGV. Losses at the gene ends were 1 base for V and 4 bases for J; bases not matched to a gene: 4. For the CDR3, the DNA is TGTGCCAGCAGCTTAGCTACTAGCGGGGCATACAATGAGCAGTTCTTC. Its protein product is CASSLATSGAYNEQFF.

The CDR3 region has the DNA TGCAGTGCCCAAAAGGACAGGACCCATGGCTACACCTTC. It yields the protein CSAQKDRTHGYTF. The J gene is TRBJ1-2, the V gene TRBV20-1, with 7 bases that match TRBD1. The CDR3 consists of 13 residues. CDR1 and CDR2 (germline): DFQATT, SNEGSKA (reference sequence). V lost 6 bases and J lost 6; bases outside the gene matches: 10.

The CDR3, as DNA: TGTGCCAGCAGTCCAGCGGGGCTGGGCGAGCAGTACTTC. Translated, it gives CASSPAGLGEQYF. The chain employs TRBV6-6 and TRBJ2-7; 7 nucleotides agree with TRBD2. Germline V gene data show CDR1 as MNHNY and CDR2 as SVGAGI (reference sequence). This CDR3 has 13 residues. The V segment lost 5 bases and the J segment 6 bases; nucleotides outside the gene matches: 7.

This clonotype was counted only a few times. The chain employs TRBV5-1 and TRBJ1-1, with D unresolved. V was cut by 0 bases and J by 3 bases, with 12 bases left in between. CDR1 SGHRS and CDR2 YFSETQ come from the germline V gene. This CDR3 contains 15 residues. CDR3 coding DNA: TGCGCCAGCAGCTTGGTCGCCGGGTTGGACACTGAAGCTTTCTTT. The encoded protein is CASSLVAGLDTEAFF.

V gene TRBV7-6 combines with J gene TRBJ2-2; tentative D call: TRBD2 (5 bases). With 0 bases removed from V and 0 bases from J, the gap between germline ends came to 8 bases. There are 16 residues in the CDR3. Germline CDR1 is SGHVS and CDR2 is FNYEAQ. CDR3 in amino acids: CASSLASASNTGELFF. CDR3 coding DNA: TGTGCCAGCAGCTTAGCTAGCGCCTCGAACACCGGGGAGCTGTTTTTT.

The table lists this clonotype with a few counts. V is TRBV12-3 or TRBV12-4 and J is TRBJ2-1; 7 positions agree with TRBD2. Trimming at V came to 3 bases and at J to 9 bases, leaving 5 bases not matched to a gene. The CDR3 sequence is 13 residues long. CDR3 coding DNA: TGTGCCAGCAGTTTTCGGACTAGAGGTGAGCAGTTCTTC. This sequence encodes CASSFRTRGEQFF.

Many counts were recorded for this clonotype. The genes are TRBV20-1 and TRBJ2-7; perhaps TRBD2 as D (7 bases). CDR1 and CDR2 from the germline V gene are DFQATT and SNEGSKA (reference sequence). Trimming took 6 bases from V and 1 from J, leaving 22 bases between them. CDR3 length: 16 residues. The CDR3 here is CSAGGGSVGPSYEQYF. The CDR3 region has the DNA TGCAGTGCGGGGGGGGGCTCGGTTGGCCCATCCTACGAGCAGTACTTC.

This sequence joins TRBV24-1 and TRBJ2-1; TRBD1 might be the D (6 bases). This CDR3 has 19 amino acids. Germline CDR1 is KGHDR and CDR2 is SFDVKD. With 3 bases removed from V and 9 bases from J, the gap between germline ends came to 29 bases. This chain's CDR3 is CATSDTFGARDTSWGEQFF. In DNA form, the CDR3 reads TGTGCCACCAGTGATACCTTCGGTGCGAGGGACACGAGTTGGGGTGAGCAGTTCTTC.

The V call is TRBV9, the J call TRBJ2-5; 11 nucleotides line up with TRBD2. Germline V lookup: CDR1 SGDLS, CDR2 YYNGEE. The CDR3 covers 18 residues. J gave up 4 bases and V 4 bases, and 15 bases lay outside the gene matches. The CDR3, as DNA: TGTGCCAGCAGCCCCAGGGGGGGGACTAGCGGCTCTGGAGAGACCCAGTACTTC. Encoded protein: CASSPRGGTSGSGETQYF.

This clonotype was detected a few times. V is TRBV18 and J is TRBJ1-5; TRBD1 might be the D (5 bases). V was pared by 8 bases and J by 4 bases, with 15 bases between. This CDR3 has 14 residues. Germline assignment: CDR1 KGHSH and CDR2 LQKENI. DNA of the CDR3: TGTGCCAGCGGTGGAGGGGCCGAAAATCAGCCCCAGCATTTT. It yields the protein CASGGGAENQPQHF.

The chain combines TRBV10-2 with TRBJ2-2; D remains ambiguous. Germline V CDR1 and CDR2: WSHSY, SAAADI. Deletions cut 4 bases from V and 1 base from J, with 7 bases between. The CDR3 sequence is 14 residues long. The CDR3 sequence: CASSGLGNTGELFF. CDR3 bases: TGCGCCAGCAGTGGACTCGGGAACACCGGGGAGCTGTTTTTT.

The genes are TRBV4-1 and TRBJ2-1, with 13 positions matching TRBD2. J gave up 6 bases and V 3 bases, and 5 bases lay outside the gene matches. From germline, CDR1 is MGHRA and CDR2 YSYEKL. The CDR3 covers 16 residues. This CDR3 is CASSQPLAGGRNEQFF. As DNA, the CDR3 is TGCGCCAGCAGCCAGCCACTAGCGGGGGGGCGCAATGAGCAGTTCTTC.

This clonotype was observed a few times. This chain uses TRBV12-3 or TRBV12-4 with TRBJ2-1, with D perhaps TRBD2 (6 bases). The CDR3 extends over 15 amino acids. Deletions cut 8 bases from V and 4 bases from J, with 18 bases between. CDR3 region: CASVRRVERYNEQFF. Written as DNA, the CDR3 is TGTGCCAGCGTAAGGAGGGTTGAACGTTACAATGAGCAGTTCTTC.

This clonotype was counted between two and nine times. This chain joins TRBV3-1 and TRBJ1-2, with D tentatively TRBD1 (6 bases). CDR3 length: 13 residues. The ends were cut back, 1 base at V and 6 bases at J, with 9 bases in the middle. Germline V gene lookup returns CDR1 LGHDT and CDR2 YNNKEL (reference sequence). The chain's CDR3 is CASSQGGANGYTF. In DNA, the CDR3 is TGTGCCAGCAGCCAAGGGGGGGCCAATGGCTACACCTTC.

This clonotype was seen a few times. The chain combines TRBV7-8 with TRBJ2-3; 9 bases match TRBD2. Per germline, CDR1 SGHVS and CDR2 FQNEAQ. The V segment lost 2 bases and the J segment 4 bases; nucleotides outside the gene matches: 7. This CDR3 comprises 16 residues. CDR3 coding DNA: TGTGCCAGCAGCTTAATCGGGAGCGGGAGGTCAGATACGCAGTATTTT. Its protein is CASSLIGSGRSDTQYF.

This clonotype was counted only a few times. The chain recombines TRBV27 with TRBJ2-2; 9 nucleotides agree with TRBD2. This CDR3 has 17 residues. V shed 0 bases, J shed 3 bases, and the junction held 5 bases outside the gene matches. In germline, CDR1 is MNHEY, CDR2 SMNVEV (reference sequence). The CDR3 coding sequence is TGTGCCAGCAGTTTATCGGGCGGGAGGGCGGACACCGGGGAGCTGTTTTTT. This encodes CASSLSGGRADTGELFF.

The chain couples TRBV4-3 to TRBJ2-5; D is undetermined. The CDR3 contains 16 residues. V dropped 1 base and J dropped 0 bases, with 12 bases sitting between them. CDR1 is LGHNA, CDR2 YSLEER, per germline. In DNA form, the CDR3 reads TGCGCCAGCAGCCAAGGTACCTTAAAGTACCAAGAGACCCAGTACTTC. Translated, it gives CASSQGTLKYQETQYF.

A few counts support this clonotype. The chain combines TRBV15 with TRBJ1-1; the match to TRBD1 covers 7 bases. There are 15 residues in the CDR3. After removal of 5 bases from V and 1 base from J, the junction contained 7 bases not matched to a gene. Germline V gene sequence: CDR1 LNHNV, CDR2 YYDKDF (reference sequence). This CDR3 reads CATSSGRGQNTEAFF. The CDR3 DNA sequence: TGTGCCACCAGCTCCGGAAGGGGGCAGAACACTGAAGCTTTCTTT.

The genes are TRBV27 and TRBJ2-5; maybe TRBD2 (6 bases). CDR1 and CDR2 from the germline V gene are MNHEY and SMNVEV (reference sequence). This CDR3 has 13 amino acids. Trimming pared 4 bases from V and 3 bases from J, leaving 9 bases between. The CDR3 DNA follows: TGTGCCAGCAGTTGGCGGGGTGAAGAGACCCAGTACTTC. Encoded protein: CASSWRGEETQYF.

In its sample, this clonotype was seen a few times. The chain joins TRBV11-2 to TRBJ2-1, with D maybe TRBD2 (6 bases). This CDR3 contains 16 residues. The ends were cut back, 1 base at V and 8 bases at J, with 18 bases in the middle. From germline, CDR1 is SGHAT and CDR2 FQNNGV. Here the CDR3 reads CASSLGVKRAMDEQFF. Here the CDR3 DNA reads TGTGCCAGCAGCTTAGGTGTAAAGCGGGCCATGGATGAGCAGTTCTTC. Together with reference TRBV11-2 and TRBJ2-1, the CDR3 gives the full variable domain: EAGVAQSPRYKIIEKRQSVAFWCNPISGHATLYWYQQILGQGPKLLIQFQNNGVVDDSQLPKDRFSAERLKGVDSTLKIQPAKLEDSAVYLCASSLGVKRAMDEQFFGPGTRLTVL.

The chain links TRBV10-3 to TRBJ2-7, with 8 bases that match TRBD2. Losses at the gene ends were 10 bases for V and 2 bases for J; bases not matched to a gene: 7. Germline lookup yields CDR1 ENHRY and CDR2 SYGVKD. The CDR3 consists of 13 residues. The CDR3: CATHGGETYEQYF. The DNA of the CDR3 is TGTGCCACCCACGGGGGGGAGACCTACGAGCAGTACTTC.

This clonotype turned up a few times. This chain uses TRBV7-8 with TRBJ2-7; TRBD2 aligns across 7 bases. Germline V gives CDR1 SGHVS, CDR2 FQNEAQ. The CDR3 spans 16 residues. After removal of 2 bases from V and 2 bases from J, the junction contained 9 bases not matched to a gene. CDR3 sequence: CASSLRYPLAAYEQYF. Here the CDR3 DNA reads TGTGCCAGCAGCTTAAGGTACCCCCTAGCGGCCTACGAGCAGTACTTC.